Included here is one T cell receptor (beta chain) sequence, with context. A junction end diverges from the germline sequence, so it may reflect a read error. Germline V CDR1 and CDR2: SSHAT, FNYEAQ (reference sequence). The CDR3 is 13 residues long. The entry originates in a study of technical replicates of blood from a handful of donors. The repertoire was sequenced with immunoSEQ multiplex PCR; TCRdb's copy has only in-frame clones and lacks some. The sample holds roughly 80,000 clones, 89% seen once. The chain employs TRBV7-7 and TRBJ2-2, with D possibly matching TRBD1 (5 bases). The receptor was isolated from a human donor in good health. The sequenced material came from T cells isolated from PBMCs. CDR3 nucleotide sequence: TGTGCTAGCAGCGACAGTTACACCGGGGAGCTGTTTTTT. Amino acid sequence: CASSDSYTGELFF. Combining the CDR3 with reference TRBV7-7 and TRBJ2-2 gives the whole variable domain GAGVSQSPRYKVTKRGQDVTLRCDPISSHATLYWYQQALGQGPEFLTYFNYEAQPDKSGLPSDRFSAERPEGSISTLTIQRTEQRDSAMYRCASSDSYTGELFFGEGSRLTVL.